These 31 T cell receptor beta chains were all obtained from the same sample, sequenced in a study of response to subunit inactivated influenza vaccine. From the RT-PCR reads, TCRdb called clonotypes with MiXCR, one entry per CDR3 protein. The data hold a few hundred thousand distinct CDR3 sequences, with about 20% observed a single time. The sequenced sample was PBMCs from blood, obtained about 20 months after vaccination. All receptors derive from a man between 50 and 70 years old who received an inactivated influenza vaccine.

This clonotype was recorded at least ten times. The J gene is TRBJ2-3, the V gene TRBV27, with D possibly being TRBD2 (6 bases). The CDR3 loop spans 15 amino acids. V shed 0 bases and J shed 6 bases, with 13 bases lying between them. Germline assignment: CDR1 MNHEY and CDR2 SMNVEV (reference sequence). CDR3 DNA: TGTGCCAGCAGTTTATCTGCGGGACTTTTGGATACGCAGTATTTT. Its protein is CASSLSAGLLDTQYF.

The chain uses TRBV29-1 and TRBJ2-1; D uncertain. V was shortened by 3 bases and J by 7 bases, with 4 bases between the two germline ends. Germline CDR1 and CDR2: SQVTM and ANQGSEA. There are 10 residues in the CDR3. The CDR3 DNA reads TGCAGCGTTGATGGTAATGAGCAGTTCTTC. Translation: CSVDGNEQFF.

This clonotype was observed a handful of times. CDR3 bases: TGCGCCAGCAGCCCTAGACAGCGGTCGGCGAACAATGAGCAGTTCTTC. It yields the protein CASSPRQRSANNEQFF. The chain uses TRBV4-1 and TRBJ2-1; D may correspond to TRBD1 or TRBD2 (5 bases each). Germline V CDR1 and CDR2: MGHRA, YSYEKL. The CDR3 has 16 amino acids. The V gene lost 4 bases and the J gene lost 5 bases, with 18 bases spanning the gap.

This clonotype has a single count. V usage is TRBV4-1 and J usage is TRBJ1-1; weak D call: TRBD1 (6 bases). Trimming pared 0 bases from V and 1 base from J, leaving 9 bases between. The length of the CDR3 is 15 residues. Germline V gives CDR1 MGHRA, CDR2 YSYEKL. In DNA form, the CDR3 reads TGCGCCAGCAGCCAAGAGACGGGGGCGAACACTGAAGCTTTCTTT. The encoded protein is CASSQETGANTEAFF.

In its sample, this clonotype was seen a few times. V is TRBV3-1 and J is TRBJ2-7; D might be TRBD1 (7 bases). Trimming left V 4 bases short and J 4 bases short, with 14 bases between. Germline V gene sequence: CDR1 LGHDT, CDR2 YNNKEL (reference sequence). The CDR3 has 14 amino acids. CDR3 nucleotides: TGTGCCAGCAGCCCTCCAGGGGGGCCGTACGAGCAGTACTTC. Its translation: CASSPPGGPYEQYF.

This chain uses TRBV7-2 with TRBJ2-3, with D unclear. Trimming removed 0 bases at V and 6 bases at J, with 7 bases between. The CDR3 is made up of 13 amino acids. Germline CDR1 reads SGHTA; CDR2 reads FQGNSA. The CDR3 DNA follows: TGTGCCAGCAGCTTAGCACAGCCGGATACGCAGTATTTT. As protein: CASSLAQPDTQYF.

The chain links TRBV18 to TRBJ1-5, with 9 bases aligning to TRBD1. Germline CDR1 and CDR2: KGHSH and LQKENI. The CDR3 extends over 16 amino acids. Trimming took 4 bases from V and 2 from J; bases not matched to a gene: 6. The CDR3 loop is CASSRTGGAGNQPQHF. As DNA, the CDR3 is TGTGCCAGCTCACGAACAGGGGGCGCCGGCAATCAGCCCCAGCATTTT.

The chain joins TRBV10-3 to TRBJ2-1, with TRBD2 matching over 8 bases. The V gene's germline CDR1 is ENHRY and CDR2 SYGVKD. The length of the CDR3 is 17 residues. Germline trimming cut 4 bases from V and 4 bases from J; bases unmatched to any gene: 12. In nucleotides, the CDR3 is TGTGCCATCAGTGGTATTAGCGGGAACCAGGGATACAATGAGCAGTTCTTC. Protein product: CAISGISGNQGYNEQFF.

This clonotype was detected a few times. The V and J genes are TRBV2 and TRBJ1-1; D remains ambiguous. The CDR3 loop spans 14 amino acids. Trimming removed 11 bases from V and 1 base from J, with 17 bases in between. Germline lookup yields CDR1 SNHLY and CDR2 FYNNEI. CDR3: CAYIPMGSNTEAFF. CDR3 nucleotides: TGTGCCTATATACCCATGGGATCGAACACTGAAGCTTTCTTT.

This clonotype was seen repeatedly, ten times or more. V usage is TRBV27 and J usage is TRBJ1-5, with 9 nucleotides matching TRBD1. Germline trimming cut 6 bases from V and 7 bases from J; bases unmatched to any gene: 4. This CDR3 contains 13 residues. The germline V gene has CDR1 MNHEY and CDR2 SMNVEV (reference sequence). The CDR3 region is CASSGTGSQPQHF. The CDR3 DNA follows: TGTGCCAGCAGCGGGACAGGGAGCCAGCCCCAGCATTTT.

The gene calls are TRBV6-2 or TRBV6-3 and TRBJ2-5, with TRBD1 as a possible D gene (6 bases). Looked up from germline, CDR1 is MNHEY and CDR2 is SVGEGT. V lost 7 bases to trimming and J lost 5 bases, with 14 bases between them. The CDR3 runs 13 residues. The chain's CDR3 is CASTPTGSETQYF. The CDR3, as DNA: TGTGCCAGCACACCAACAGGGTCGGAGACCCAGTACTTC.

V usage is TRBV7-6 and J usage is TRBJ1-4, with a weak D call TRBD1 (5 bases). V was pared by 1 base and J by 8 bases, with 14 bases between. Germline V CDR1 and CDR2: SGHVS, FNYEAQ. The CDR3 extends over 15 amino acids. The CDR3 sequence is CASSLGQTPGEKLFF. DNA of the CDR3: TGTGCCAGCAGCTTAGGACAGACACCGGGAGAAAAACTGTTTTTT.

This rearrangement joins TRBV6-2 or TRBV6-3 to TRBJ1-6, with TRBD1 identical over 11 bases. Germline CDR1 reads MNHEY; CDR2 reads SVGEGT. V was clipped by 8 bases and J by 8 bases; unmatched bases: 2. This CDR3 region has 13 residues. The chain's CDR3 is CASRGQGDSPLHF. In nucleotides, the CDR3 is TGTGCCAGCCGGGGACAGGGGGATTCACCCCTCCACTTT.

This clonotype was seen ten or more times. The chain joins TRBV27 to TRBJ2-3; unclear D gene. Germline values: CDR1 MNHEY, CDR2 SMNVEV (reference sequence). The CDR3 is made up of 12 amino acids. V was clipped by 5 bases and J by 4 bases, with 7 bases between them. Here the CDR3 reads CASSPGADTQYF. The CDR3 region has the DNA TGTGCCAGCAGTCCTGGGGCAGATACGCAGTATTTT.

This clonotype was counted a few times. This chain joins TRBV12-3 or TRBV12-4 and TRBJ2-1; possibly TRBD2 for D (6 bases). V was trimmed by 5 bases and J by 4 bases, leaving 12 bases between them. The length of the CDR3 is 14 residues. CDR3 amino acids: CASSPRGWYNEQFF. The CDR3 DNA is TGTGCCAGCAGTCCCCGGGGGTGGTACAATGAGCAGTTCTTC.

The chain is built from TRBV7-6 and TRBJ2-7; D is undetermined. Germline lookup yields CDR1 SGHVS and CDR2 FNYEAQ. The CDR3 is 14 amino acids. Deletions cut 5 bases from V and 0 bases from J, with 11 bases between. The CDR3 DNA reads TGTGCCAGCAGCCCCCTGGACGGCTCCTACGAGCAGTACTTC. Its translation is CASSPLDGSYEQYF.

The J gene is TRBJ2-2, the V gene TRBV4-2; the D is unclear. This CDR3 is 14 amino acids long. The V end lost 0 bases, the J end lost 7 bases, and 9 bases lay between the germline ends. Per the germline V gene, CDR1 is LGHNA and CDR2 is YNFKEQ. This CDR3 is CASSQEVGHGELFF. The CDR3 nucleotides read TGTGCCAGCAGCCAAGAAGTAGGGCACGGGGAGCTGTTTTTT.

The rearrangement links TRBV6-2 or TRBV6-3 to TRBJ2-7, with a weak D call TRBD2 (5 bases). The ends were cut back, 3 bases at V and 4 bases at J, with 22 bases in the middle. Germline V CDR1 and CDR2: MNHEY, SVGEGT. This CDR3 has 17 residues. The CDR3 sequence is CASSYEVGASFLYEQYF. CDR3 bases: TGTGCCAGCAGTTATGAAGTGGGAGCCTCTTTCCTGTACGAGCAGTACTTC.

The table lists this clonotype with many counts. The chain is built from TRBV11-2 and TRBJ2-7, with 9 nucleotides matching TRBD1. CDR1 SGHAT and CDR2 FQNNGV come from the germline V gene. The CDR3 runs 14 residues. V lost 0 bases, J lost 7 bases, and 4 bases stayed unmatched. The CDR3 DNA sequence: TGTGCCAGCAGCTTAGAAGGGACAGGGAGGGAGCAGTACTTC. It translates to CASSLEGTGREQYF.

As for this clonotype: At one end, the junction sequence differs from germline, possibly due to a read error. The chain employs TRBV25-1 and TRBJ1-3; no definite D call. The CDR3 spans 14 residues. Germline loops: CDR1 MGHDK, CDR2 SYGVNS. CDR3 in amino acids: CASSSAQIGDTIYF. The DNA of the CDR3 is TGTGCCAGCAGTTCTGCCCAGATTGGAGACACCATATATTTT.

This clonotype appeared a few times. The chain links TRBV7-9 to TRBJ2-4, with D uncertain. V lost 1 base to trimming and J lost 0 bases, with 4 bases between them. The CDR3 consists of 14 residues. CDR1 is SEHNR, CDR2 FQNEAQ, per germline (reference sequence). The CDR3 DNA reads TGTGCCAGCAGCTTAGAACTAGCCAAAAACATTCAGTACTTC. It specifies CASSLELAKNIQYF.

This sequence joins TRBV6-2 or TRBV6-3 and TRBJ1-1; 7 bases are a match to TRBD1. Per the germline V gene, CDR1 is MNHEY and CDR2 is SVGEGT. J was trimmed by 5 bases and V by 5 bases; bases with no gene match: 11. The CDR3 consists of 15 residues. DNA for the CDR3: TGTGCCAGCAGTGACCGACAGGGTCGTAAAACTGAAGCTTTCTTT. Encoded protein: CASSDRQGRKTEAFF.

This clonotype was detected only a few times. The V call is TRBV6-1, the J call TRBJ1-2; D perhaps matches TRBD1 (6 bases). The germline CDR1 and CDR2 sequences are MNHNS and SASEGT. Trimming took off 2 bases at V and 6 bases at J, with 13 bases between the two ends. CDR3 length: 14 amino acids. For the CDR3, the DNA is TGTGCCAGCAGTGAAAGGCTAGGGGGTAATGGCTACACCTTC. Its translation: CASSERLGGNGYTF.

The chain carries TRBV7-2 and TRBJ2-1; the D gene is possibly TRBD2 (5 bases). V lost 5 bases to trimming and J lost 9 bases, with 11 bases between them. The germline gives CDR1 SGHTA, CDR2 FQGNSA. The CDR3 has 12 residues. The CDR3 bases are TGTGCCAGCAGCCTTAGCGCGAGTGAGCAGTTCTTC. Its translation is CASSLSASEQFF. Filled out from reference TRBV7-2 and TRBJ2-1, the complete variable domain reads GAGVSQSPSNKVTEKGKDVELRCDPISGHTALYWYRQSLGQGLEFLIYFQGNSAPDKSGLPSDRFSAERTGGSVSTLTIQRTQQEDSAVYLCASSLSASEQFFGPGTRLTVL.

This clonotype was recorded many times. The CDR3 DNA follows: TGTGCCAGCAGCTTAAGCAGGGGGCGAGGGAACACTGAAGCTTTCTTT. This encodes CASSLSRGRGNTEAFF. This sequence joins TRBV11-2 and TRBJ1-1; TRBD1 aligns across 8 bases. CDR3 size: 16 residues. The germline V gene encodes CDR1 SGHAT and CDR2 FQNNGV. J gave up 1 base and V 2 bases, and 6 bases lay outside the gene matches.

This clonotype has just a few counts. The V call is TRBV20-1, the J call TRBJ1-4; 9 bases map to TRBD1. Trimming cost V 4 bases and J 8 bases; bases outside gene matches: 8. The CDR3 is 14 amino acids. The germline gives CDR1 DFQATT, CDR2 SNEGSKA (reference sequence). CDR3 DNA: TGCAGTGCTACTACAGGGGGCGCCGGGGAAAAACTGTTTTTT. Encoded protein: CSATTGGAGEKLFF.

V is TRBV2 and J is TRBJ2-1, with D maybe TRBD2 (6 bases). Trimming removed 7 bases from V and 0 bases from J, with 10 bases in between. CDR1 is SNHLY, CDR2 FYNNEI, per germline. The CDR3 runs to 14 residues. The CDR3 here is CASKRVSSYNEQFF. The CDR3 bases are TGTGCCAGCAAGCGGGTAAGCTCCTACAATGAGCAGTTCTTC.

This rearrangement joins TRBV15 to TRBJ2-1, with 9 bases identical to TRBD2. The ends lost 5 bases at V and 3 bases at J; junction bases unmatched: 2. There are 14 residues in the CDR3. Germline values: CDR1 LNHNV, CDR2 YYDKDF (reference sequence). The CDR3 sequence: CATSASGNYNEQFF. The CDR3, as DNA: TGTGCCACCAGCGCTAGCGGGAACTACAATGAGCAGTTCTTC.

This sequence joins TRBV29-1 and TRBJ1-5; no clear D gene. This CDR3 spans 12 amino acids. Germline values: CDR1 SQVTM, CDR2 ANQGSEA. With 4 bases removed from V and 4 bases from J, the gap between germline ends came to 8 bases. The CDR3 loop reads CSVGTENQPQHF. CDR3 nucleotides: TGCAGCGTTGGAACAGAGAATCAGCCCCAGCATTTT. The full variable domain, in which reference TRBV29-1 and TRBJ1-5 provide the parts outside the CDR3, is SAVISQKPSRDICQRGTSLTIQCQVDSQVTMMFWYRQQPGQSLTLIATANQGSEATYESGFVIDKFPISRPNLTFSTLTVSNMSPEDSSIYLCSVGTENQPQHFGDGTRLSIL.

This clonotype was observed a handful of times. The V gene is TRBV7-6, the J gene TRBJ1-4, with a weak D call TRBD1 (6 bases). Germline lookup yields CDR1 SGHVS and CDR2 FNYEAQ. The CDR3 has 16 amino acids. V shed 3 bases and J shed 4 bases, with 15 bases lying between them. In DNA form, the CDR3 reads TGTGCCAGCAGCTTGGGGACACCAGACGTTAATGAAAAACTGTTTTTT. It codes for CASSLGTPDVNEKLFF.

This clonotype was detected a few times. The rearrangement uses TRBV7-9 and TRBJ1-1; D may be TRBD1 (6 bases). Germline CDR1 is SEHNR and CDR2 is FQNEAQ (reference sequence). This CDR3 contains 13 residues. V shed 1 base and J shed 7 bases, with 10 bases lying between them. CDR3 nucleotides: TGTGCCAGCAGCTTAGGGGGGACACTTGAAGCTTTCTTT. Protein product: CASSLGGTLEAFF.